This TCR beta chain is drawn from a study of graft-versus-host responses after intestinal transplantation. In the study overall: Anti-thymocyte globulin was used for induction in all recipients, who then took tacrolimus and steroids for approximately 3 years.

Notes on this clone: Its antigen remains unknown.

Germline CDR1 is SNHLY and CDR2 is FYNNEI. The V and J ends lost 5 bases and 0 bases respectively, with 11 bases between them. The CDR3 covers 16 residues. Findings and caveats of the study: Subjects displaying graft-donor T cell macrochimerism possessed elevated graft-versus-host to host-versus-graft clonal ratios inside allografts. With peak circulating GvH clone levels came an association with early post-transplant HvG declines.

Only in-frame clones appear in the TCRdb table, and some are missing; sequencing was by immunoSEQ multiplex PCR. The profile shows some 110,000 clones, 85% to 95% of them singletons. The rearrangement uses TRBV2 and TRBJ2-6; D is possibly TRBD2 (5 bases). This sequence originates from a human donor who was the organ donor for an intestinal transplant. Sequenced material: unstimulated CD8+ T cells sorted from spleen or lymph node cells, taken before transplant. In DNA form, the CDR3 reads TGTGCCAGCAGTCTCGGACTGAACTCTGGGGCCAACGTCCTGACTTTC. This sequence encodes CASSLGLNSGANVLTF.